Following are 8 T cell receptor beta chains from one sample sequenced in a study of cytomegalovirus exposure and HLA in healthy donors. PCR amplification relied on 60 Vbeta primers (plus 13 Jbeta primers). The table came from immunoSEQ multiplex PCR; TCRdb's copy has only in-frame clones and leaves some out. The sample holds hundreds of thousands of clones, about 72% seen once. The sequencing sample was made of PBMCs. These receptors were collected from a male donor in good health and CMV-seronegative.

V and J are TRBV30 and TRBJ1-6; 7 nucleotides match TRBD1. Germline V gene sequence: CDR1 GTSNPN, CDR2 SVGIG (reference sequence). The CDR3 is made up of 14 amino acids. The junction had 4 bases not matched to a gene; V was cut back by 1 base and J by 7 bases. The CDR3 sequence is CAWSEGQHNSPLHF. As DNA, the CDR3 is TGTGCCTGGAGTGAGGGACAGCACAATTCACCCCTCCACTTT.

The rearrangement links TRBV5-4 to TRBJ1-5, with 12 bases aligning to TRBD1. The V gene end was trimmed by 4 bases and the J gene end by 6 bases; junction bases not matched to a gene: 2. Germline CDR1 reads SGHNT; CDR2 reads YYREEE (reference sequence). This CDR3 comprises 14 residues. As DNA, the CDR3 is TGTGCCAGCAGCAGGGACAGGGGGCGTCAGCCCCAGCATTTT. It encodes CASSRDRGRQPQHF. The full variable domain, its missing parts supplied by reference TRBV5-4 and TRBJ1-5, is ETGVTQSPTHLIKTRGQQVTLRCSSQSGHNTVSWYQQALGQGPQFIFQYYREEENGRGNFPPRFSGLQFPNYSSELNVNALELDDSALYLCASSRDRGRQPQHFGDGTRLSIL.

This sequence joins TRBV2 and TRBJ1-1; D ambiguous. This CDR3 is 16 amino acids long. Germline CDR1 SNHLY, CDR2 FYNNEI. With 6 bases removed from V and 0 bases from J, the gap between germline ends came to 17 bases. CDR3 nucleotide sequence: TGTGCCAGCAGAGTACCAGAGAGGGTCGTGAACACTGAAGCTTTCTTT. It codes for CASRVPERVVNTEAFF. The complete variable domain, with remaining parts taken from reference TRBV2 and TRBJ1-1, reads EPEVTQTPSHQVTQMGQEVILRCVPISNHLYFYWYRQILGQKVEFLVSFYNNEISEKSEIFDDQFSVERPDGSNFTLKIRSTKLEDSAMYFCASRVPERVVNTEAFFGQGTRLTVV.

The chain recombines TRBV5-1 with TRBJ2-1; the match to TRBD2 covers 9 bases. CDR1 and CDR2 from the germline V gene are SGHRS and YFSETQ. The CDR3 runs 14 residues. The J segment lost 3 bases and the V segment lost 9 bases, leaving 7 bases of the junction unmatched. The DNA for the CDR3 is TGCGCCACCCGACGGACTAGCGACTACAATGAGCAGTTCTTC. It specifies CATRRTSDYNEQFF.

J is TRBJ1-5 and V is TRBV27; possible D gene TRBD1, 5 bases. Germline loops: CDR1 MNHEY, CDR2 SMNVEV (reference sequence). The CDR3 is 14 residues long. Trimming took off 6 bases at V and 0 bases at J, with 9 bases between the two ends. Here the CDR3 reads CASRQGASNQPQHF. CDR3 DNA: TGTGCCAGCAGGCAGGGCGCTAGCAATCAGCCCCAGCATTTT.

The gene calls are TRBV5-1 and TRBJ1-2, with 10 bases that match TRBD1. CDR3 length: 17 amino acids. The J segment lost 3 bases and the V segment lost 3 bases, leaving 11 bases of the junction unmatched. The germline V gene encodes CDR1 SGHRS and CDR2 YFSETQ. CDR3: CASSSIRRDRGDYGYTF. DNA of the CDR3: TGCGCCAGCAGCTCAATCCGTCGGGACAGGGGCGACTATGGCTACACCTTC.

This chain joins TRBV11-2 and TRBJ2-6, with D perhaps matching TRBD1 (5 bases). Germline CDR1 reads SGHAT; CDR2 reads FQNNGV. Trimming shortened V by 4 bases and J by 1 base, and 8 bases separated the two germline ends. The CDR3 has 15 residues. The CDR3 spells CASSSDSSGANVLTF. The CDR3 DNA reads TGTGCCAGCAGCTCCGACAGTTCTGGGGCCAACGTCCTGACTTTC. Combining the CDR3 with reference TRBV11-2 and TRBJ2-6 gives the whole variable domain EAGVAQSPRYKIIEKRQSVAFWCNPISGHATLYWYQQILGQGPKLLIQFQNNGVVDDSQLPKDRFSAERLKGVDSTLKIQPAKLEDSAVYLCASSSDSSGANVLTFGAGSRLTVL.

The chain combines TRBV19 with TRBJ2-5, with 8 bases aligning to TRBD2. With the DNA end fitting TRBJ2-7 better, the J assignment may be wrong. CDR3 length: 15 amino acids. CDR1 and CDR2 from the germline V gene are LNHDA and SQIVND (reference sequence). The CDR3 nucleotides are TGTGCCAGTAGACCGACCGGGACTAGAGTCTACGAGCAGTACTTC. This gives the protein CASRPTGTRVYEQYF.